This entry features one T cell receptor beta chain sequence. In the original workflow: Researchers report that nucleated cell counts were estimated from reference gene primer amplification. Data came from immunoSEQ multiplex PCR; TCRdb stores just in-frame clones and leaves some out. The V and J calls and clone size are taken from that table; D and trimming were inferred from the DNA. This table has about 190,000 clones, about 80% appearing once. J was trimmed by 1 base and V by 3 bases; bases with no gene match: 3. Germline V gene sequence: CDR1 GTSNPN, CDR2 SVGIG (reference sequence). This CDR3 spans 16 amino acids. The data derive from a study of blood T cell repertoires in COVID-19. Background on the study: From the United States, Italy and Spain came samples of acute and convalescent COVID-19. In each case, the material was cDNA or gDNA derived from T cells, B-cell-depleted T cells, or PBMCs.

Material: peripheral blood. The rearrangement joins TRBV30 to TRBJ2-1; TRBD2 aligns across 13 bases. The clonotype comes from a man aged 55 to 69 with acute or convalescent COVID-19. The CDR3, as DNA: TGTGCCTGGAGAACTAGCGGGAGGGGTTCCTACAATGAGCAGTTCTTC. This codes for CAWRTSGRGSYNEQFF.